This T cell receptor (beta chain) is drawn from a study of CD8 T cells in ankylosing spondylitis. Study-wide points: Disease-linked clones bore a CD8+ phenotype and were relatively rare in peripheral blood. Some motif variants were previously reported in reactive arthritis synovial fluid and blood. Matched ankylosing spondylitis synovial fluid reportedly contained a significantly enriched population of disease-linked clones. What seemed typical of ankylosing spondylitis blood was a TCR beta motif built from roughly eight highly homologous variants.

MiXCR, applied by TCRdb to the 5' RACE reads, yields one record per CDR3 protein. This table holds 200,000 to 250,000 distinct CDR3 sequences, roughly 10% found once. A few counts support this clonotype. The target antigen is unknown. This CDR3 comprises 13 residues. The V end was cut by 6 bases, the J end by 5 bases, with 11 bases between. Germline assignment: CDR1 MNHNS and CDR2 SASEGT. Specimen: blood, either unsorted or a sorted T cell fraction (not recorded which). The TCR was taken from a male donor with ankylosing spondylitis or in good health (not recorded which). The chain joins TRBV6-1 to TRBJ1-5; D possibly corresponds to TRBD1 (5 bases). CDR3 sequence (DNA): TGTGCCAGCAGGAGGACACCCGATCAGCCCCAGCATTTT. Its protein is CASRRTPDQPQHF.